A single sample gave rise to the 31 T cell receptor beta chains below, sequenced in a study of tumor-infiltrating lymphocytes in localized non-small cell lung cancer. Using immunoSEQ multiplex PCR, the repertoire was profiled, and TCRdb retains in-frame clones only, with some absent. Found here are about 13,000 clones, around 68% of them singletons; the top ten hold roughly 9%. The sequencing input was lung tumor tissue. The receptors were gathered from a human donor with non-small cell lung cancer.

This clone turned up a few times. V usage is TRBV5-1 and J usage is TRBJ2-2; D possibly uses TRBD1 or TRBD2 (5 bases each). The germline V and J ends were trimmed by 0 bases and 7 bases, with 10 bases remaining between them. The length of the CDR3 is 14 residues. CDR1 and CDR2 (germline): SGHRS, YFSETQ. The CDR3 nucleotides are TGCGCCAGCAGCTTGGGAGGGGCTGGCGGGGAGCTGTTTTTT. Protein sequence: CASSLGGAGGELFF.

The chain joins TRBV7-6 to TRBJ1-6; tentatively, D is TRBD1 (5 bases). The CDR3 spans 15 residues. V lost 1 base to trimming and J lost 10 bases, with 14 bases between them. The germline gives CDR1 SGHVS, CDR2 FNYEAQ. The CDR3 loop is CASSLGDGLGSPLHF. The CDR3, as DNA: TGTGCCAGCAGCTTAGGGGACGGGTTGGGGTCACCCCTCCACTTT.

This chain joins TRBV11-1 and TRBJ2-3; 8 positions match TRBD2. The CDR3 consists of 14 residues. Germline-derived CDR1 and CDR2 are SGHAT and FQDESV (reference sequence). The V segment lost 7 bases and the J segment 0 bases; nucleotides outside the gene matches: 3. CDR3 amino acids: CASKRGPSTDTQYF. DNA of the CDR3: TGTGCCAGCAAGCGGGGGCCCAGCACAGATACGCAGTATTTT.

This clone was counted a single time. J is TRBJ2-7 and V is TRBV7-2; TRBD2 agrees at 10 bases. V lost 3 bases to trimming and J lost 3 bases; unmatched junction nucleotides: 11. Germline values: CDR1 SGHTA, CDR2 FQGNSA. The CDR3 is made up of 17 amino acids. The CDR3 protein is CASSFGSSGRVGYEQYF. The CDR3 nucleotides read TGTGCCAGCAGCTTTGGCAGCAGCGGGAGGGTTGGCTACGAGCAGTACTTC.

This clone appeared a few times. V is TRBV19 and J is TRBJ1-1, with a weak D call TRBD1 (5 bases). The CDR3 has 15 residues. Trimming left V 7 bases short and J 0 bases short, with 15 bases between. Germline V gives CDR1 LNHDA, CDR2 SQIVND (reference sequence). The CDR3 spells CASTRDGTMNTEAFF. The DNA of the CDR3 is TGTGCCAGTACCCGGGACGGAACTATGAACACTGAAGCTTTCTTT.

This CDR3 reads CASSVGGEQYF. The DNA for the CDR3 is TGTGCCAGCAGCGTGGGCGGCGAGCAGTACTTC. This chain links TRBV5-4 with TRBJ2-7; D is unclear. The CDR3 runs to 11 residues. In germline, CDR1 is SGHNT, CDR2 YYREEE (reference sequence). V was clipped by 4 bases and J by 6 bases, with 8 bases between them. Filled out from reference TRBV5-4 and TRBJ2-7, the complete variable domain reads ETGVTQSPTHLIKTRGQQVTLRCSSQSGHNTVSWYQQALGQGPQFIFQYYREEENGRGNFPPRFSGLQFPNYSSELNVNALELDDSALYLCASSVGGEQYFGPGTRLTVT.

The chain uses TRBV27 and TRBJ2-6, with D perhaps assigned TRBD1 or TRBD2 (5 bases each). Germline V gene data show CDR1 as MNHEY and CDR2 as SMNVEV (reference sequence). V lost 6 bases, J lost 4 bases, and 7 bases lay in between. This CDR3 contains 13 residues. Written as DNA, the CDR3 is TGTGCCAGCAGGGGGACCGGGGCCAACGTCCTGACTTTC. It is translated as CASRGTGANVLTF.

Written as DNA, the CDR3 is TGTGCCAGCTCACCACCCCGCGGGGGAGGAAACGACGAGCAGTACTTC. Residues: CASSPPRGGGNDEQYF. This chain links TRBV18 with TRBJ2-7; TRBD2 aligns across 7 bases. V shed 0 bases, J shed 5 bases, and the junction held 10 bases outside the gene matches. The CDR3 extends over 16 amino acids. The germline V gene encodes CDR1 KGHSH and CDR2 LQKENI.

This clone has a single count. J is TRBJ1-4 and V is TRBV2, with 7 positions matching TRBD1. Germline CDR1 SNHLY, CDR2 FYNNEI. V was clipped by 4 bases and J by 0 bases; unmatched bases: 11. This CDR3 has 18 residues. CDR3 protein: CASSAPRQGGATNEKLFF. Written as DNA, the CDR3 is TGTGCCAGCAGTGCCCCCAGGCAGGGGGGTGCAACTAATGAAAAACTGTTTTTT. Combining the CDR3 with reference TRBV2 and TRBJ1-4 gives the whole variable domain EPEVTQTPSHQVTQMGQEVILRCVPISNHLYFYWYRQILGQKVEFLVSFYNNEISEKSEIFDDQFSVERPDGSNFTLKIRSTKLEDSAMYFCASSAPRQGGATNEKLFFGSGTQLSVL.

The V call is TRBV4-3, the J call TRBJ2-7; no firm D call. Deletions cut 0 bases from V and 2 bases from J, with 11 bases between. Germline assignment: CDR1 LGHNA and CDR2 YSLEER. The CDR3 loop spans 15 amino acids. The CDR3 DNA follows: TGCGCCAGCAGCCAAGATGTGGGGTTTACCTACGAGCAGTACTTC. Its protein is CASSQDVGFTYEQYF.

This sequence joins TRBV5-4 and TRBJ2-3; 13 bases match TRBD2. Germline loops: CDR1 SGHNT, CDR2 YYREEE (reference sequence). The ends lost 4 bases at V and 2 bases at J; junction bases unmatched: 7. This CDR3 contains 17 residues. CDR3: CASSRTSGGITTDTQYF. The CDR3 nucleotides read TGTGCCAGCAGCAGGACTAGCGGGGGTATTACCACAGATACGCAGTATTTT.

The V and J genes are TRBV10-3 and TRBJ2-3; maybe TRBD2 (7 bases). The CDR3 totals 14 residues. The germline gives CDR1 ENHRY, CDR2 SYGVKD. Trimming took 10 bases from V and 4 from J, leaving 18 bases between them. The CDR3 is CATLRGGASDTQYF. The CDR3 nucleotides are TGTGCCACCCTAAGAGGGGGGGCCTCAGATACGCAGTATTTT.

The chain combines TRBV27 with TRBJ2-2; D possibly corresponds to TRBD2 (7 bases). V shed 6 bases and J shed 6 bases, with 17 bases lying between them. This CDR3 is 15 amino acids long. Germline CDR1 MNHEY, CDR2 SMNVEV (reference sequence). The CDR3 DNA is TGTGCCAGCAGCCAGAAAGGCGGGGGCGCCGGGGAGCTGTTTTTT. It encodes CASSQKGGGAGELFF.

The chain has TRBV27 and TRBJ2-5; 9 nucleotides line up with TRBD1. V dropped 3 bases and J dropped 11; count of bases not matched to a gene: 7. The CDR3 loop spans 13 amino acids. CDR1 and CDR2 from the germline V gene are MNHEY and SMNVEV (reference sequence). CDR3 coding DNA: TGTGCCAGCAGTTTTACAGGGGGCTGGGAGCAGTACTTC. Its protein product is CASSFTGGWEQYF.

This clone showed up just once. The genes are TRBV7-2 and TRBJ2-7; no clear D. Germline-derived CDR1 and CDR2 are SGHTA and FQGNSA. V was cut by 2 bases and J by 5 bases, with 16 bases left in between. This CDR3 is 15 amino acids long. CDR3 in amino acids: CASSLLGSRSDEQYF. The CDR3 coding sequence is TGTGCCAGCAGCTTATTAGGGTCCAGGAGTGACGAGCAGTACTTC.

This clone turned up a few times. The chain couples TRBV6-5 to TRBJ1-3; weak D call: TRBD1 (5 bases). Trimming took 4 bases from V and 0 from J, leaving 10 bases between them. CDR3 length equals 15 residues. Germline CDR1 and CDR2: MNHEY and SVGAGI. The CDR3 DNA sequence: TGTGCCAGCAGTTTTGACAGTAACTCTGGAAACACCATATATTTT. Translated: CASSFDSNSGNTIYF.

The gene calls are TRBV7-9 and TRBJ2-5; TRBD2 is a possible D gene (6 bases). The ends were cut back, 7 bases at V and 3 bases at J, with 9 bases in the middle. Germline V CDR1 and CDR2: SEHNR, FQNEAQ (reference sequence). The CDR3 totals 12 residues. The CDR3 spells CASTPSEETQYF. In nucleotides, the CDR3 is TGTGCCAGCACCCCTAGCGAAGAGACCCAGTACTTC. Using reference TRBV7-9 and TRBJ2-5 for the parts outside the CDR3, the full variable domain is DTGVSQNPRHKITKRGQNVTFRCDPISEHNRLYWYRQTLGQGPEFLTYFQNEAQLEKSRLLSDRFSAERPKGSFSTLEIQRTEQGDSAMYLCASTPSEETQYFGPGTRLLVL.

This clone was counted once. V is TRBV19 and J is TRBJ2-7, with D possibly being TRBD1 or TRBD2 (5 bases each). Germline CDR1 reads LNHDA; CDR2 reads SQIVND (reference sequence). The CDR3 runs 18 residues. With 2 bases removed from V and 0 bases from J, the gap between germline ends came to 20 bases. The CDR3: CASSINSWGPGSSYEQYF. The CDR3 DNA reads TGTGCCAGTAGTATAAACAGCTGGGGACCGGGGAGCTCCTACGAGCAGTACTTC.

The sample holds a few counts of this clone. The chain has TRBV18 and TRBJ1-2; D might be TRBD1 (5 bases). With 4 bases removed from V and 8 bases from J, the gap between germline ends came to 8 bases. The CDR3 length is 11 residues. Looked up from germline, CDR1 is KGHSH and CDR2 is LQKENI. CDR3 coding DNA: TGTGCCAGCTCACTCGGGACCGGCTACACCTTC. Translation gives CASSLGTGYTF.

The chain is built from TRBV19 and TRBJ1-3, with D perhaps matching TRBD1 (5 bases). V was clipped by 5 bases and J by 3 bases, with 8 bases between them. Germline CDR1 and CDR2: LNHDA and SQIVND (reference sequence). This CDR3 region has 13 residues. CDR3 nucleotide sequence: TGTGCCAGTAGTCCAGGGTATGGAAACACCATATATTTT. It translates to CASSPGYGNTIYF.

J is TRBJ2-4 and V is TRBV27; 9 nucleotides agree with TRBD2. J was trimmed by 2 bases and V by 3 bases; bases with no gene match: 23. Germline V lookup: CDR1 MNHEY, CDR2 SMNVEV (reference sequence). The CDR3 is 22 residues long. The CDR3 DNA sequence: TGTGCCAGCAGTTTCTCAGGCCTAGCGGGAATAGAGGATAAGGCGTCCAAAAACATTCAGTACTTC. Translating gives CASSFSGLAGIEDKASKNIQYF.

The J gene is TRBJ2-2, the V gene TRBV10-3; 7 bases line up with TRBD1. Trimming removed 3 bases from V and 3 bases from J; junction bases left unmatched: 7. This CDR3 is built from 16 residues. The germline gives CDR1 ENHRY, CDR2 SYGVKD. The CDR3, as DNA: TGTGCCATCAGTGATGGGTGGACAGGAGACACCGGGGAGCTGTTTTTT. Protein product: CAISDGWTGDTGELFF.

V and J are TRBV18 and TRBJ2-5; the D gene could be TRBD1 or TRBD2 (5 bases each). This CDR3 spans 15 amino acids. The V gene lost 1 base and the J gene lost 5 bases, with 14 bases spanning the gap. CDR1 is KGHSH, CDR2 LQKENI, per germline. The DNA of the CDR3 is TGTGCCAGCTCACCACAGGATACCGAGGGGGAGACCCAGTACTTC. Its protein product is CASSPQDTEGETQYF.

V usage is TRBV7-9 and J usage is TRBJ2-7, with a weak D call TRBD2 (7 bases). The CDR3 extends over 15 amino acids. Looked up from germline, CDR1 is SEHNR and CDR2 is FQNEAQ (reference sequence). V was shortened by 5 bases and J by 5 bases, with 19 bases between the two germline ends. The CDR3 loop reads CASSPGGGRRNEQYF. The CDR3 nucleotides are TGTGCCAGCAGCCCCGGGGGCGGGAGACGAAACGAGCAGTACTTC.

The rearrangement uses TRBV28 and TRBJ2-3; maybe TRBD1 (5 bases). The ends were cut back, 5 bases at V and 0 bases at J, with 12 bases in the middle. Germline loops: CDR1 MDHEN, CDR2 SYDVKM. The CDR3 length is 15 residues. The CDR3, as DNA: TGTGCCAGCAGTCACAGGAGCCGTAGCACAGATACGCAGTATTTT. It translates to CASSHRSRSTDTQYF.

The chain combines TRBV28 with TRBJ2-5; the match to TRBD1 covers 9 bases. V lost 6 bases and J lost 5; bases outside the gene matches: 4. Germline lookup yields CDR1 MDHEN and CDR2 SYDVKM. The CDR3 extends over 13 amino acids. DNA for the CDR3: TGTGCCAGCAGGGGACAGGGCAGGGAGACCCAGTACTTC. Protein: CASRGQGRETQYF.

The J gene is TRBJ2-1, the V gene TRBV25-1; TRBD2 matches at 11 bases. The CDR3 covers 15 residues. Trimming took 4 bases from V and 4 from J; bases not matched to a gene: 3. CDR1 MGHDK and CDR2 SYGVNS come from the germline V gene. CDR3 sequence: CASSGLAGGYNEQFF. The CDR3 DNA reads TGTGCCAGCAGTGGGCTAGCGGGAGGTTACAATGAGCAGTTCTTC.

The rearrangement joins TRBV6-6 to TRBJ1-2; tentatively, D is TRBD1 (5 bases). The V end was cut by 6 bases, the J end by 4 bases, with 15 bases between. This CDR3 has 14 residues. Germline CDR1 is MNHNY and CDR2 is SVGAGI (reference sequence). The CDR3 here is CASSRPGGGYGYTF. CDR3 DNA: TGTGCCAGCAGCCGTCCGGGGGGTGGCTATGGCTACACCTTC.

This clone was seen a few times. The chain couples TRBV5-1 to TRBJ2-1; D gene ambiguous. Germline V CDR1 and CDR2: SGHRS, YFSETQ. This CDR3 contains 14 residues. Trimming pared 4 bases from V and 8 bases from J, leaving 16 bases between. The CDR3 coding sequence is TGCGCCAGCAGCATTCGGTCTAGTATCCATGAGCAGTTCTTC. Its translation: CASSIRSSIHEQFF.

J is TRBJ2-6 and V is TRBV5-1; 8 nucleotides match TRBD1. CDR1 SGHRS and CDR2 YFSETQ come from the germline V gene. The CDR3 has 17 residues. The junction had 6 bases not matched to a gene; V was cut back by 4 bases and J by 0 bases. For the CDR3, the DNA is TGCGCCAGCAGCCCAGGACAGGGTGGCTCTGGGGCCAACGTCCTGACTTTC. It yields the protein CASSPGQGGSGANVLTF.

The rearrangement joins TRBV6-1 to TRBJ2-5; D possibly corresponds to TRBD2 (6 bases). The CDR3 is 13 residues long. V lost 9 bases and J lost 2, with 13 bases in between. In germline, CDR1 is MNHNS, CDR2 SASEGT. This chain's CDR3 is CASCSTRQETQYF. The CDR3, as DNA: TGTGCCAGTTGCTCGACTAGACAAGAGACCCAGTACTTC.